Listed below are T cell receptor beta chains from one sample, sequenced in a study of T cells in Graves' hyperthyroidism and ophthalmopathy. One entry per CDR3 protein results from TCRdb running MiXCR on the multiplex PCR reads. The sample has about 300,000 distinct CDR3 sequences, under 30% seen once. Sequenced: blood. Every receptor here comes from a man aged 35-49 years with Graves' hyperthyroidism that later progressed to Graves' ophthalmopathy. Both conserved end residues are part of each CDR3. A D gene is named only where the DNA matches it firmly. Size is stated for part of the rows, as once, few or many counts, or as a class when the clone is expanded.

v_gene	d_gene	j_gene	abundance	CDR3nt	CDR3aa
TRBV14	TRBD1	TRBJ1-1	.	TGTGCCAGCAGCCAAGTAGACAGGGGGTGGACTGAAGCTTTCTTT	CASSQVDRGWTEAFF
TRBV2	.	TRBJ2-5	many	TGTGCCAGCAGTGATGGGGGACAAGAGACCCAGTACTTC	CASSDGGQETQYF
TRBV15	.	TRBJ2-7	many	TGTGCCACCAGCAGAGGTCGGAGCACCTACGAGCAGTACTTC	CATSRGRSTYEQYF
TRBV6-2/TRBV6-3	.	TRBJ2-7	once	TGTGCCAGTCACACAGAGACCTACGAGCAGTACTTC	CASHTETYEQYF
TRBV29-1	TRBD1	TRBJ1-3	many	TGCAGCGCCTGGACAGGGACTGGAAACACCATATATTTT	CSAWTGTGNTIYF
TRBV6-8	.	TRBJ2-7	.	TGTGCCATCCGTTACGAGCAGTACTTC	CAIRYEQYF
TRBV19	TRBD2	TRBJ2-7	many	TGTGCCAGTAGTATAGGGAGCGGGAGCGCTGTCTACGAGCAGTACTTC	CASSIGSGSAVYEQYF
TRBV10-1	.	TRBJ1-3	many	TGCGCCAGCAGTGAGGACCTCTCTGGAAACACCATATATTTT	CASSEDLSGNTIYF
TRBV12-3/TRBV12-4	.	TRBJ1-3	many	TGTGCCAGCAGTTTTAAAGCCTGGAAATTGGGGAACCCAAAACACTCTGGAAACACCATATATTTT	CASSFKAWKLGNPKHSGNTIYF
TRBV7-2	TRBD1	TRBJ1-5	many	TGTGCCAGCAGCTCCGGGACAGGGAGAGGTCAGCCCCAGCATTTT	CASSSGTGRGQPQHF
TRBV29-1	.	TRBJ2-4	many	TGCAGCGTTGGGGGCTCGGGATTCAAAAACATTCAGTACTTC	CSVGGSGFKNIQYF
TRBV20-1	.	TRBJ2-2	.	TGCAGCCAGCGGAGACATTCCACCGGGGAGCTGTTTTTT	CSQRRHSTGELFF
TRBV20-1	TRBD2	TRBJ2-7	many	TGCAGTGCTAAGCAAAGCGGGAGTGTCTCCTACGAGCAGTACTTC	CSAKQSGSVSYEQYF
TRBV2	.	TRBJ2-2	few	TGTGCCAGCAGTGAAGCGCGGCGGGACATACAACCGAACACCGGGGAGCTGTTTTTT	CASSEARRDIQPNTGELFF
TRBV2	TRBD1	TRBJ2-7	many	TGTGCCAGCAGTGTTGATTTTGGACAGGTGAAATCCTACGAGCAGTACTTC	CASSVDFGQVKSYEQYF
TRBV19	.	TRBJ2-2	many	TGTGCCAGTAGTTCCTTGAGGGAGCTGTTTTTT	CASSSLRELFF
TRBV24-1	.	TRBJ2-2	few	TGTGCCACCAGTGCCCTCGACGGCTACGGCGGGGAGCTGTTTTTT	CATSALDGYGGELFF
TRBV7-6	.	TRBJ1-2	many	TGTGCCAGCAGCCTCGACAGACTCTATGGCTACACCTTC	CASSLDRLYGYTF
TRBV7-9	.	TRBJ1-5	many	TGTGCCAGCAGCGACAACCACAATCAGCCCCAGCATTTT	CASSDNHNQPQHF
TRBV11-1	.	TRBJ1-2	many	TGTGCCAGCAGCTTCGGACAGTTCGAAGGCTACACCTTC	CASSFGQFEGYTF
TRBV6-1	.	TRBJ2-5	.	TGTGCCAGCAGTACGAGGGCAGGAGAGACCCAGTACTTC	CASSTRAGETQYF
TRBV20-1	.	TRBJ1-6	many	TGCAGTGCTAGATCCACTGGGCTAAATTCACCCCTCCACTTT	CSARSTGLNSPLHF
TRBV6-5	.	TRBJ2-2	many	TGTGCCAGCAGGTGGCGAGACACCGGGGAGCTGTTTTTT	CASRWRDTGELFF
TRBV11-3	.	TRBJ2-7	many	TGTGCCAGCAGCTCGGGTGGGGACTCCCGCTACGAGCAGTACTTC	CASSSGGDSRYEQYF
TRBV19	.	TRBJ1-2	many	TGTGCCAGTAGTATCGGGTCATCTAACTATGGCTACACCTTC	CASSIGSSNYGYTF
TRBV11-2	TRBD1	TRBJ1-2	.	TGTGCCAGCAGCTTCCTACGCGGACAGGTGGCGGGGTATGGCTACACCTTC	CASSFLRGQVAGYGYTF
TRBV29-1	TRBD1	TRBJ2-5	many	TGCAGCGTTGAAACAGGGGGTTTTGAGACCCAGTACTTC	CSVETGGFETQYF
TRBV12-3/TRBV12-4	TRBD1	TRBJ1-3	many	TGTGCCAGCAGTTTGGGACAGGGTCCTGGAAACACCATATATTTT	CASSLGQGPGNTIYF
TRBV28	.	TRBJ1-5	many	TGTGCCAGCAGTTTACCAGGGTTCCAGCCCCAGCATTTT	CASSLPGFQPQHF
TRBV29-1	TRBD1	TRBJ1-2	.	TGCAGCGTAGGACAGGGAGGGCATGGCTACACCTTC	CSVGQGGHGYTF
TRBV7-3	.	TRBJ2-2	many	TGTGCCAGCAGCTCGGGCGGCAGGGGAGCCACCGGGGAGCTGTTTTTT	CASSSGGRGATGELFF
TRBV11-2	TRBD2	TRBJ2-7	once	TGTGCCAGCATACCTTGGGGCGGGAGGGCCGGCGACGAGCAGTACTTC	CASIPWGGRAGDEQYF
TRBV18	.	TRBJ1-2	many	TGTGCCAGCTCACTGACCTCTAACTATGGCTACACCTTC	CASSLTSNYGYTF
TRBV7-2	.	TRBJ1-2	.	TGTGCCAGCAGCTTGGGGACGGGTAAAAGCTATGGCTACACCTTC	CASSLGTGKSYGYTF
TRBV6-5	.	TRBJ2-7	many	TGTGCCAGCAGTTATGGGCAGGGTGTCTACGAGCAGTACTTC	CASSYGQGVYEQYF
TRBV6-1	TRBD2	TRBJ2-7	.	TGTGCCAGCAGTCTTAGCGGGACTGGGAACGAGCAGTACTTC	CASSLSGTGNEQYF
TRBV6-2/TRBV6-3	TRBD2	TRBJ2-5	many	TGTGCCAGCAGATGGTCTAGCGGTGAGACCCAGTACTTC	CASRWSSGETQYF
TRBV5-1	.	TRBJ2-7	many	TGCGCCAGCAGAGAAGCTACGACCCCCTACGAGCAGTACTTC	CASREATTPYEQYF
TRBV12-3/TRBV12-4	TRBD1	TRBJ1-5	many	TGTGCCAGCAGGAATAGCGGACAGGGCGGGCAGCCCCAGCATTTT	CASRNSGQGGQPQHF
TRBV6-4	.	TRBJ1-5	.	TGTGCCAGCAGGAGGTACAATCAGCCCCAGCATTTT	CASRRYNQPQHF
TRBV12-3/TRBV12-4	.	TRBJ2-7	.	TGTGCCAGCAGCAGATCAGCCACGCTCTACGAGCAGTACTTC	CASSRSATLYEQYF
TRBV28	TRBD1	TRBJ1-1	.	TGTGCCAGCAGCCGTCGGGCAGGGGGCGTGAACACTGAAGCTTTCTTT	CASSRRAGGVNTEAFF
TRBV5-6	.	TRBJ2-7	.	TGTGCCAGCAGCCACTTAAACTGGAACGAGCAGTACTTC	CASSHLNWNEQYF
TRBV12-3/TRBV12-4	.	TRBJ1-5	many	TGTGCCAGCAGTTTAGAAGGTCTTTGGGGCAATCAGCCCCAGCATTTT	CASSLEGLWGNQPQHF
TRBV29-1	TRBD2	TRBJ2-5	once	TGCAGCGTGGGACTAGCGGCCGCTTCGACCCAGTACTTC	CSVGLAAASTQYF
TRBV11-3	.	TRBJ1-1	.	TGTGCCAGCAGCGGCAGACATCAAACGGCTTTCTTT	CASSGRHQTAFF
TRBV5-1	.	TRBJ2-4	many	TGCGCCAGCAGCCTGACCAAACTGGGGGGAAACATTCAGTACTTC	CASSLTKLGGNIQYF
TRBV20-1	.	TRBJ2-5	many	TGCAGTGCTAGAGATTTAACTGATGAGGAGTACGAAGAGACCCAGTACTTC	CSARDLTDEEYEETQYF
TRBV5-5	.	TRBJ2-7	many	TGTGCCAGCAGCGAGGTACCGGGACCCACGGGGGTGGAGCAGTACTTC	CASSEVPGPTGVEQYF
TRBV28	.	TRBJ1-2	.	TGTGCCAGCAGTTTCGGGATCTCCTGGGGTGGCTACACCTTC	CASSFGISWGGYTF
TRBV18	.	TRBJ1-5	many	TGTGCCAGCTCACTGAACTCAGGGTTTAATCAGCCCCAGCATTTT	CASSLNSGFNQPQHF
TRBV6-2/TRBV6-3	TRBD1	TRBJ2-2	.	TGTGCCAGCAGTTACGTCCAGGGGGCTACCGGGGAGCTGTTTTTT	CASSYVQGATGELFF
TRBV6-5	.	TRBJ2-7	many	TGTGCCAGTGCGAGGGGTTCCGGGGGAGGACGACTCGGCGAGCAGTACTTC	CASARGSGGGRLGEQYF